This T cell receptor beta chain stems from a study of CD8 T cells in Susac syndrome. Reverse transcription of 0.5 to 1 ug RNA was performed with random hexamers. It was immunoSEQ multiplex PCR that amplified TCR beta CDR3 across 54 Vbeta and 13 Jbeta. A single record per CDR3 protein comes from TCRdb applying MiXCR to the immunoSEQ multiplex PCR reads. The table records 100,000 to 150,000 distinct CDR3 sequences, around 95% of them present only once. Sequencing of TCR beta covered CD8+ and CD4+ T cells obtained from blood. Healthy donors acted as controls, with matching for age and sex. While CD8+ and CD4+ T cells were isolated negatively, TEMRA cells were enriched by FACS. The CDR3 consists of 13 residues. V lost 3 bases and J 4 bases, leaving 7 bases between the germline ends. Germline V gene lookup returns CDR1 LNHDA and CDR2 SQIVND (reference sequence).

This sequence was found in a human donor in good health. The chain carries TRBV19 and TRBJ1-5; D is ambiguous. Sequencing used CD4+ T cells from PBMCs. CDR3 DNA sequence: TGTGCCAGTAGTATGGCAAGGAATCAGCCCCAGCATTTT. It translates to CASSMARNQPQHF.